One T cell receptor (beta chain) is described in this entry. The antigen remains undetermined. The data are from a study of cytomegalovirus exposure and HLA in healthy donors. Germline lookup yields CDR1 MNHEY and CDR2 SMNVEV (reference sequence). There are 15 residues in the CDR3. The V gene lost 6 bases and the J gene lost 4 bases, with 15 bases spanning the gap. With 60 Vbeta and 13 Jbeta primers, the PCR was carried out. Profiling relied on immunoSEQ multiplex PCR, and the TCRdb table lists in-frame clones only, not all of them. The sample lists roughly 150,000 clones; about 81% were seen once. Study results and limitations: TCR beta V segments were, for the most part, productive about 87% or about 30% of the time in an earlier analysis.

The sequence came from a woman under 30 in good health and CMV-seronegative. The V gene is TRBV27, the J gene TRBJ2-2; no reliable D call. Sequencing input: PBMCs. CDR3 protein: CASSLRSTLTGELFF. CDR3 DNA: TGTGCCAGCAGCCTTAGGAGTACGCTCACCGGGGAGCTGTTTTTT.